The 32 T cell receptor beta chains below all came from one sample that was sequenced in a study of siplizumab effects on memory and regulatory T cells. The data were produced by immunoSEQ multiplex PCR, yet TCRdb's version contains in-frame clones alone and is incomplete. There are about 100,000 clones in the sample; about 95% occur only once, and approximately 1.4% lies in the top ten. The sample comprised non-Treg CD4+ T cells sorted from blood. The origin of the receptors is a human donor in good health.

The V gene is TRBV19, the J gene TRBJ2-7; 11 bases match TRBD2. Germline lookup yields CDR1 LNHDA and CDR2 SQIVND (reference sequence). V lost 2 bases and J lost 4; bases outside the gene matches: 7. This CDR3 spans 16 amino acids. The CDR3 protein is CASSIPGTSGDYEQYF. CDR3 DNA sequence: TGTGCCAGTAGTATACCCGGGACTAGCGGAGATTACGAGCAGTACTTC.

This chain links TRBV4-1 with TRBJ2-1; weak D call: TRBD2 (5 bases). Trimming pared 3 bases from V and 0 bases from J, leaving 9 bases between. Germline CDR1 reads MGHRA; CDR2 reads YSYEKL. The CDR3 totals 15 residues. CDR3 sequence: CASSQALASYNEQFF. The CDR3 DNA is TGCGCCAGCAGCCAGGCCCTAGCCTCCTACAATGAGCAGTTCTTC.

V gene TRBV28 combines with J gene TRBJ1-1; D is unclear. The V gene's germline CDR1 is MDHEN and CDR2 SYDVKM. V lost 6 bases and J lost 5, with 13 bases in between. This CDR3 contains 13 residues. CDR3 protein: CASSPPIGTEAFF. In nucleotides, the CDR3 is TGTGCCAGCAGCCCTCCTATAGGGACTGAAGCTTTCTTT.

The V gene is TRBV7-2, the J gene TRBJ2-1, with unresolved D. Looked up from germline, CDR1 is SGHTA and CDR2 is FQGNSA. This CDR3 is 15 amino acids long. V was shortened by 1 base and J by 5 bases, with 12 bases between the two germline ends. CDR3 sequence reads: CASSLVVPPDNEQFF. CDR3 coding DNA: TGTGCCAGCAGCTTAGTGGTCCCCCCAGACAATGAGCAGTTCTTC.

This chain connects TRBV7-8 to TRBJ1-1; TRBD1 matches 9 bases. After removal of 5 bases from V and 11 bases from J, the junction contained 12 bases not matched to a gene. The CDR3 has 14 residues. Germline loops: CDR1 SGHVS, CDR2 FQNEAQ. The CDR3 DNA is TGTGCCAGCAGCATCGACAGGGGGTCGGTTCCTGCTTTCTTT. It encodes CASSIDRGSVPAFF.

A word on this clone: At one boundary the junction diverges from the germline segment, which might be a read error. The chain has TRBV5-1 and TRBJ2-2; tentative D call: TRBD2 (5 bases). The CDR3 runs to 14 residues. Germline CDR1 SGHRS, CDR2 YFSETQ. CDR3 sequence reads: CASSWQTNTGELVF. Here the CDR3 DNA reads TGCGCCAGCAGCTGGCAGACGAACACCGGGGAGCTGGTTTTT.

J is TRBJ2-7 and V is TRBV7-3, with D perhaps TRBD2 (7 bases). Germline values: CDR1 SGHTA, CDR2 FQGTGA. CDR3 length: 14 amino acids. V lost 1 base and J 4 bases, leaving 11 bases between the germline ends. In DNA form, the CDR3 reads TGTGCCAGCAGCTTAATGGGGGGGCTTTACGAGCAGTACTTC. Protein product: CASSLMGGLYEQYF.

The chain carries TRBV7-9 and TRBJ2-2; D uncertain. V lost 3 bases to trimming and J lost 8 bases, with 4 bases between them. The CDR3 is 11 residues long. Germline values: CDR1 SEHNR, CDR2 FQNEAQ (reference sequence). CDR3: CASSLFGELFF. CDR3 DNA: TGTGCCAGCAGCTTGTTTGGGGAGCTGTTTTTT.

This chain joins TRBV6-4 and TRBJ2-5; no firm D call. The ends were cut back, 3 bases at V and 1 base at J, with 9 bases in the middle. Looked up from germline, CDR1 is MRHNA and CDR2 is SNTAGT. The CDR3 has 14 amino acids. The CDR3 coding sequence is TGTGCCAGCAGTGAGGAGCGTAGCCAAGAGACCCAGTACTTC. This translates into CASSEERSQETQYF.

The chain joins TRBV7-2 to TRBJ2-3, with 11 bases aligning to TRBD2. Germline assignment: CDR1 SGHTA and CDR2 FQGNSA. The CDR3 has 19 amino acids. With V trimmed by 5 bases and J by 3 bases, 16 bases remained unmatched. The DNA for the CDR3 is TGTGCCAGCAGCACACCAACTAGCGGGAGCGGTTCGTGGACAGATACGCAGTATTTT. This encodes CASSTPTSGSGSWTDTQYF.

J is TRBJ1-6 and V is TRBV25-1; tentative D call: TRBD1 (6 bases). Per the germline V gene, CDR1 is MGHDK and CDR2 is SYGVNS. V shed 7 bases and J shed 8 bases, with 15 bases lying between them. The CDR3 consists of 14 residues. The CDR3 loop is CASIQTGFDSPLHF. The CDR3 DNA reads TGTGCCAGCATACAAACAGGGTTTGATTCACCCCTCCACTTT.

The table lists this clone with a count of one. The CDR3 loop is CAISESSGDTGELFF. The CDR3 nucleotides read TGTGCCATCAGTGAGTCGTCGGGGGACACCGGGGAGCTGTTTTTT. The chain has TRBV10-3 and TRBJ2-2; D is perhaps TRBD2 (6 bases). CDR3 size: 15 residues. Deletions cut 0 bases from V and 3 bases from J, with 8 bases between. CDR1 and CDR2 (germline): ENHRY, SYGVKD.

This chain uses TRBV7-8 with TRBJ2-3; D is undetermined. Germline CDR1 is SGHVS and CDR2 is FQNEAQ. The CDR3 contains 14 residues. Trimming pared 5 bases from V and 1 base from J, leaving 10 bases between. CDR3 in amino acids: CASSQEEGTDTQYF. The CDR3 DNA reads as TGTGCCAGCAGCCAAGAAGAGGGCACAGATACGCAGTATTTT.

The chain recombines TRBV28 with TRBJ1-1, with 7 positions matching TRBD1. V shed 5 bases and J 11 bases; nucleotides not matched to a gene: 11. The CDR3 loop spans 13 amino acids. Germline CDR1 is MDHEN and CDR2 is SYDVKM. CDR3 sequence (DNA): TGTGCCAGCAGTGAAGGGGGCGTTAAGGTTGCTTTCTTT. As protein: CASSEGGVKVAFF.

The gene calls are TRBV25-1 and TRBJ2-7; D uncertain. In germline, CDR1 is MGHDK, CDR2 SYGVNS. The V end was cut by 4 bases, the J end by 3 bases, with 4 bases between. The CDR3 has 11 amino acids. Here the CDR3 DNA reads TGTGCCAGCAGTGTCAGCTACGAGCAGTACTTC. It translates to CASSVSYEQYF.

The chain links TRBV27 to TRBJ2-1; D gene uncertain. CDR1 and CDR2 (germline): MNHEY, SMNVEV (reference sequence). This CDR3 is 11 amino acids long. The ends were cut back, 5 bases at V and 6 bases at J, with 5 bases in the middle. The CDR3 bases are TGTGCCAGCAGTGTGGCCAATGAGCAGTTCTTC. This gives the protein CASSVANEQFF.

The chain carries TRBV9 and TRBJ1-3, with 7 bases matching TRBD1. Germline V lookup: CDR1 SGDLS, CDR2 YYNGEE. This CDR3 is 17 amino acids long. V shed 4 bases and J 0 bases; nucleotides not matched to a gene: 10. The CDR3 region has the DNA TGTGCCAGCAGCTCACAGGGGTTAGGGAACTCTGGAAACACCATATATTTT. Translating gives CASSSQGLGNSGNTIYF.

J is TRBJ1-2 and V is TRBV7-6, with 9 bases that match TRBD1. The CDR3 is made up of 14 amino acids. The V and J ends lost 5 bases and 8 bases, in that order; junction bases with no gene match: 9. Germline loops: CDR1 SGHVS, CDR2 FNYEAQ. CDR3 bases: TGTGCCAGCAGCAGGGGACAGGGAAGGAACGGCTACACCTTC. Amino acid sequence: CASSRGQGRNGYTF.

V gene TRBV11-2 combines with J gene TRBJ2-7, with D maybe TRBD2 (5 bases). CDR1 and CDR2 from the germline V gene are SGHAT and FQNNGV. V was trimmed by 6 bases and J by 3 bases, leaving 15 bases between them. CDR3 size: 14 residues. The CDR3 DNA sequence: TGTGCCAGCAGTCCCTTGGGGAGAGTCTACGAGCAGTACTTC. Residues: CASSPLGRVYEQYF.

The chain employs TRBV29-1 and TRBJ1-1; D possibly corresponds to TRBD1 (5 bases). Germline CDR1 is SQVTM and CDR2 is ANQGSEA. The germline V and J ends were trimmed by 2 bases and 5 bases, with 12 bases remaining between them. The CDR3 extends over 13 amino acids. CDR3 DNA sequence: TGCAGCGTTGAATCGGGGGTCAGGACTGAAGCTTTCTTT. Translating gives CSVESGVRTEAFF.

J is TRBJ1-3 and V is TRBV7-8, with a weak D call TRBD1 (6 bases). Trimming removed 5 bases from V and 4 bases from J, with 18 bases in between. CDR1 SGHVS and CDR2 FQNEAQ come from the germline V gene. The CDR3 loop spans 16 amino acids. The CDR3, as DNA: TGTGCCAGCAGCGCCCAACAGGGAGTGGTGGGAAACACCATATATTTT. Amino acids: CASSAQQGVVGNTIYF.

J is TRBJ2-3 and V is TRBV7-9; D is possibly TRBD1 or TRBD2 (6 bases each). The germline V and J ends were trimmed by 3 bases and 2 bases, with 9 bases remaining between them. From germline, CDR1 is SEHNR and CDR2 FQNEAQ (reference sequence). This CDR3 has 14 residues. The CDR3 DNA reads as TGTGCCAGCAGCTTCACGGGGGCCACAGATACGCAGTATTTT. Its translation is CASSFTGATDTQYF.

The V call is TRBV4-1, the J call TRBJ2-1; TRBD2 matches at 8 bases. Germline V lookup: CDR1 MGHRA, CDR2 YSYEKL. Germline trimming cut 4 bases from V and 7 bases from J; bases unmatched to any gene: 9. The CDR3 loop spans 15 amino acids. Written as DNA, the CDR3 is TGCGCCAGCAGCCCAGTTCTGCGGGAGGCAAATGAGCAGTTCTTC. This sequence encodes CASSPVLREANEQFF.

J is TRBJ2-2 and V is TRBV7-3; 7 bases align to TRBD2. This CDR3 is built from 15 residues. The V and J ends lost 5 bases and 0 bases, in that order; junction bases with no gene match: 3. Germline CDR1 SGHTA, CDR2 FQGTGA. CDR3 sequence reads: CASSALATNTGELFF. CDR3 bases: TGTGCCAGCAGCGCACTAGCGACGAACACCGGGGAGCTGTTTTTT. Looking up the rest from reference TRBV7-3 and TRBJ2-2 gives the full variable domain: GAGVSQTPSNKVTEKGKYVELRCDPISGHTALYWYRQSLGQGPEFLIYFQGTGAADDSGLPNDRFFAVRPEGSVSTLKIQRTERGDSAVYLCASSALATNTGELFFGEGSRLTVL.

V and J are TRBV29-1 and TRBJ2-7; D unclear. The germline CDR1 and CDR2 sequences are SQVTM and ANQGSEA. The CDR3 has 13 residues. V was cut by 4 bases and J by 7 bases, with 17 bases left in between. CDR3 coding DNA: TGCAGCGTTGGGAAGGACCCACGTGGGGAGCAGTACTTC. Translated, it gives CSVGKDPRGEQYF.

J is TRBJ1-2 and V is TRBV7-2; maybe TRBD1 (6 bases). V was clipped by 4 bases and J by 0 bases, with 15 bases between them. The CDR3 loop spans 16 amino acids. Germline V gene data show CDR1 as SGHTA and CDR2 as FQGNSA. Here the CDR3 reads CASSSMRTAANYGYTF. The CDR3 DNA reads TGTGCCAGCAGCTCCATGCGGACAGCAGCTAACTATGGCTACACCTTC.

CDR3 residues: CASSLPEGSDYEQYF. DNA for the CDR3: TGCGCCAGCAGCTTGCCGGAGGGTAGCGACTACGAGCAGTACTTC. V and J are TRBV5-1 and TRBJ2-7; D perhaps matches TRBD2 (6 bases). This CDR3 spans 15 amino acids. Germline loops: CDR1 SGHRS, CDR2 YFSETQ. V was clipped by 1 base and J by 3 bases, with 14 bases between them. The variable domain in full, completed from reference TRBV5-1 and TRBJ2-7, reads KAGVTQTPRYLIKTRGQQVTLSCSPISGHRSVSWYQQTPGQGLQFLFEYFSETQRNKGNFPGRFSGRQFSNSRSEMNVSTLELGDSALYLCASSLPEGSDYEQYFGPGTRLTVT.

This clone was counted only a few times. The J gene is TRBJ1-1, the V gene TRBV11-2; no definite D call. The V end was cut by 5 bases, the J end by 7 bases, with 17 bases between. Germline V gene lookup returns CDR1 SGHAT and CDR2 FQNNGV. The CDR3 extends over 14 amino acids. The CDR3 sequence is CASSLRTGGGEAFF. The CDR3 coding sequence is TGTGCCAGCAGCCTAAGGACGGGAGGAGGTGAAGCTTTCTTT. Full variable domain (missing parts from reference TRBV11-2 and TRBJ1-1): EAGVAQSPRYKIIEKRQSVAFWCNPISGHATLYWYQQILGQGPKLLIQFQNNGVVDDSQLPKDRFSAERLKGVDSTLKIQPAKLEDSAVYLCASSLRTGGGEAFFGQGTRLTVV.

The chain uses TRBV7-3 and TRBJ2-7; D remains ambiguous. Germline V gene sequence: CDR1 SGHTA, CDR2 FQGTGA. Trimming stripped 4 bases from V and 0 bases from J, with 13 bases between. The CDR3 has 15 amino acids. DNA for the CDR3: TGTGCCAGCAGCTCGGACGGATTGAGCTCCTACGAGCAGTACTTC. Translated: CASSSDGLSSYEQYF.

The V gene is TRBV5-6, the J gene TRBJ2-5; possible D gene TRBD2, 5 bases. Trimming cost V 1 base and J 5 bases, with 15 bases left between them. Per the germline V gene, CDR1 is SGHDT and CDR2 is YYEEEE. This CDR3 is 15 amino acids long. The CDR3: CASSLWTLEVETQYF. CDR3 nucleotide sequence: TGTGCCAGCAGCTTGTGGACCCTGGAGGTGGAGACCCAGTACTTC.

This clone was observed a handful of times. V gene TRBV6-5 combines with J gene TRBJ1-2; D is perhaps TRBD1 (6 bases). The CDR3 is made up of 12 amino acids. From germline, CDR1 is MNHEY and CDR2 SVGAGI. Trimming removed 5 bases from V and 3 bases from J, with 7 bases in between. This chain's CDR3 is CASSRTDYGYTF. The CDR3 bases are TGTGCCAGCAGTCGGACAGACTATGGCTACACCTTC.

The chain carries TRBV14 and TRBJ2-5, with D tentatively TRBD1 (6 bases). The DNA matches TRBJ2-7 better at its end, which makes the J call doubtful. The germline V gene has CDR1 SGHDN and CDR2 FVKESK. The CDR3 is 17 residues long. This chain's CDR3 is CASSHSTGLGASYEQYF. CDR3 sequence (DNA): TGTGCCAGCAGCCATTCGACAGGTCTAGGGGCCTCCTACGAGCAGTACTTC.